This TCR beta chain was captured by sequencing in a study of blood T cell repertoires in COVID-19. The overall study: Acute and convalescent COVID-19 specimens originated in the United States, Italy and Spain. PBMCs, B-cell-depleted T cells, or T cells were the source of the cDNA or gDNA that made up the material.

V lost 5 bases to trimming and J lost 2 bases, with 16 bases between them. Germline assignment: CDR1 SEHNR and CDR2 FQNEAQ (reference sequence). The CDR3 loop spans 15 amino acids. Per the study methods: Amplification from reference gene primers served as the basis for estimated nucleated cell counts. Measured with immunoSEQ multiplex PCR; TCRdb has only the in-frame clones, and not every one. V and J calls and clone size are those listed in that table; D and trimming were worked out from the DNA. The profile covers 70,000 or so clones, with 79% appearing a single time and approximately 17% taken by the ten largest.

Sequencing was carried out using peripheral blood. V gene TRBV7-9 combines with J gene TRBJ2-7, with D tentatively TRBD1 (5 bases). The clonotype originates from a man in his sixties with acute or convalescent COVID-19. The chain's CDR3 is CASSTIRTPTYEQYF. CDR3 coding DNA: TGTGCCAGCAGCACCATAAGGACACCCACCTACGAGCAGTACTTC.